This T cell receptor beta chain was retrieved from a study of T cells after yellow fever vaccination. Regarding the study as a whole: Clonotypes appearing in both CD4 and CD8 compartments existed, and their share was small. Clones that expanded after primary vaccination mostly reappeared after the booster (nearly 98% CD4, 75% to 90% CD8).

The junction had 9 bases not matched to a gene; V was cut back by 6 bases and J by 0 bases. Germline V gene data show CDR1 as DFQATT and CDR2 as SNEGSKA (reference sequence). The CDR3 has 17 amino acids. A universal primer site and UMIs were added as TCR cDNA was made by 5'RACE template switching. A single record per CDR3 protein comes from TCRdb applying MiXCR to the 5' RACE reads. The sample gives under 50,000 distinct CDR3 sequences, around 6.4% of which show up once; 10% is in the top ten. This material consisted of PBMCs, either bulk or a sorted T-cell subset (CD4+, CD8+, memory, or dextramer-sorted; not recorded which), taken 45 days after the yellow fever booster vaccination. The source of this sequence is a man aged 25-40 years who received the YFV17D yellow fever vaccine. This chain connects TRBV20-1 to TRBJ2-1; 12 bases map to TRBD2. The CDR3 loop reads CSANPGLAGISYNEQFF. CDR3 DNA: TGCAGTGCGAACCCGGGACTAGCGGGCATCTCCTACAATGAGCAGTTCTTC.